This T cell receptor beta chain came from a study of cytotoxic CD8 clonotypes in ibrutinib-treated CLL. At the level of the study: Mean values per sample were 255,043 productive templates and tens of thousands of productive rearrangements.

A single count supports this clone. Antigen specificity is unknown. Produced via immunoSEQ multiplex PCR; TCRdb's table is partial and in-frame only. The sample carries around 52,000 clones, around 60% recorded once. Study-wide points: Higher clonality was seen at ibrutinib response and a return toward baseline at progression.

V was clipped by 6 bases and J by 6 bases; unmatched bases: 11. There are 15 residues in the CDR3. Germline V gene sequence: CDR1 MNHEY, CDR2 SVGAGI. PBMCs were cryopreserved, and 1.5 to 2 micrograms of genomic DNA from them went into TCR beta libraries. The sequence came from a human donor with chronic lymphocytic leukemia. The chain carries TRBV6-5 and TRBJ1-5; 7 bases are a match to TRBD1. Specimen: PBMCs, collected after 24 months of ibrutinib treatment. CDR3 bases: TGTGCCAGCAGCTTGGTGGGACAGTTGTCTCAGCCCCAGCATTTT. This gives the protein CASSLVGQLSQPQHF.